This T cell receptor beta chain was identified during a study of cytomegalovirus exposure and HLA in healthy donors. Across the study: Within the Caucasian-associated ancestry cluster were around 80% of the roughly 430 genotyped donors.

The PCR ran on 60 Vbeta and 13 Jbeta primers. Clones were read by immunoSEQ multiplex PCR, and TCRdb kept only the in-frame ones, dropping some. The sample has 100,000 or so clones; over 65% are singletons. The CDR3 runs to 14 residues. Per the germline V gene, CDR1 is SGHNT and CDR2 is YYREEE (reference sequence). The chain employs TRBV5-4 and TRBJ2-5; D is perhaps TRBD1 (5 bases). The J call may be mistaken, given a closer DNA end match to TRBJ2-7. The clonotype comes from a man aged 35 to 55 in good health and CMV-seropositive. Sequencing used PBMCs. CDR3 in DNA: TGTGCCAGCAGCTTGGGACAGCACAGCTACGAGCAGTACTTC. Protein product: CASSLGQHSYEQYF.